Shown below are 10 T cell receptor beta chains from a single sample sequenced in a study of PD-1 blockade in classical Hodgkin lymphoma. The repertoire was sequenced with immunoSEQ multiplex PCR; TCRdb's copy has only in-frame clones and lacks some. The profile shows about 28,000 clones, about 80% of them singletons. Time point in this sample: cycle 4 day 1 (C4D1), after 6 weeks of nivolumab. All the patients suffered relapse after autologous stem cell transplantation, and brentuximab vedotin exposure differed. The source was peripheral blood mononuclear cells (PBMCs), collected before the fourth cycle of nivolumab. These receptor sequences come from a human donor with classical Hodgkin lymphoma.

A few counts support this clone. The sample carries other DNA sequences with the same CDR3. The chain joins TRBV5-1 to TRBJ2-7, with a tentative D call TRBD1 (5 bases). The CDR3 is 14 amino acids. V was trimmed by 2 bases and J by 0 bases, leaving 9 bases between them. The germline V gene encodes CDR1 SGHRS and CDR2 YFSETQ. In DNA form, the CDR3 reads TGCGCCAGCAGCTTAGGGGTAAGCTCCTACGAGCAGTACTTC. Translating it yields CASSLGVSSYEQYF.

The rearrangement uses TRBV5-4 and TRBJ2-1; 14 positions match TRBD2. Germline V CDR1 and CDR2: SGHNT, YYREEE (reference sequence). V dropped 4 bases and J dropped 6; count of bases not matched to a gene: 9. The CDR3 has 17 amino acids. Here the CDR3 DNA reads TGTGCCAGCAGCACGCTTGGGACTAGCGGGGGTTCCAATGAGCAGTTCTTC. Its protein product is CASSTLGTSGGSNEQFF.

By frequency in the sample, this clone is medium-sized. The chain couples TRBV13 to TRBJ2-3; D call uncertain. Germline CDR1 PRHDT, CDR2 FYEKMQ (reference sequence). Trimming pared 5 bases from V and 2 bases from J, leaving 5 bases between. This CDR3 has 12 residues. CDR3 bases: TGTGCCAGCAGCACGGCCACAGATACGCAGTATTTT. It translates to CASSTATDTQYF.

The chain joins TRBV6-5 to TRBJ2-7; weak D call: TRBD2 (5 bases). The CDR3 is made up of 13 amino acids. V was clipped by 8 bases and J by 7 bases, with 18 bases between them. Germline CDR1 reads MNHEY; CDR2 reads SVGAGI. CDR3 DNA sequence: TGTGCCAGCGGGAGAGAAGGAGGTCGTGAGCAGTACTTC. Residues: CASGREGGREQYF.

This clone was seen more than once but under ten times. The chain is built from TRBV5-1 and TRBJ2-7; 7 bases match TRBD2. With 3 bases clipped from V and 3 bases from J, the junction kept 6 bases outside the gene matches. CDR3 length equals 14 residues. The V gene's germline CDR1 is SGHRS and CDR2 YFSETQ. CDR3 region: CASSWGLQSYEQYF. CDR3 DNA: TGCGCCAGCAGCTGGGGACTACAAAGCTACGAGCAGTACTTC.

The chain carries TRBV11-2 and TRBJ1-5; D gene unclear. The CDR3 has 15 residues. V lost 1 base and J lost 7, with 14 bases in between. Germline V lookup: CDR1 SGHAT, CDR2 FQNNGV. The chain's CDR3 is CASSLGTGYGQPQHF. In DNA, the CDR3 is TGTGCCAGCAGCTTAGGAACGGGGTACGGACAGCCCCAGCATTTT.

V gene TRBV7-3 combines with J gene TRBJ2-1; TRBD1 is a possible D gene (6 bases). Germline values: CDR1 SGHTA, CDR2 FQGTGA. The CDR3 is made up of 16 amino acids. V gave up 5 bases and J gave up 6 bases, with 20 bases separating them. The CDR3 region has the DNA TGTGCCAGCAGCCCAACCCCGGGACATAACCCCAATGAGCAGTTCTTC. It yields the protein CASSPTPGHNPNEQFF.

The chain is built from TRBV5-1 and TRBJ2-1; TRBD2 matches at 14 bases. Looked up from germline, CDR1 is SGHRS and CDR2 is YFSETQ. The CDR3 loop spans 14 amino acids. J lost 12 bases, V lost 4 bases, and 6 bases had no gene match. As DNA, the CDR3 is TGCGCCAGCAGCACGGGACTAGCGGGAGTCGTGCAGTTCTTC. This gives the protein CASSTGLAGVVQFF.

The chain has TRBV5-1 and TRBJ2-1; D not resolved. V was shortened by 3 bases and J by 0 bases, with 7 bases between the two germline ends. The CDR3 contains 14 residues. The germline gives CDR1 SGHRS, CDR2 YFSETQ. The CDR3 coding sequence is TGCGCCAGCAGCTGGGCAACCTCCTACAATGAGCAGTTCTTC. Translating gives CASSWATSYNEQFF.

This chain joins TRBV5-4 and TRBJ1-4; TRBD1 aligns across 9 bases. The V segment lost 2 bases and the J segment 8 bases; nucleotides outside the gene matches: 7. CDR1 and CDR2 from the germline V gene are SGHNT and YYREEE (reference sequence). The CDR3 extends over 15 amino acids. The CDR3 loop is CASSFGGQGREKLFF. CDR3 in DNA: TGTGCCAGCAGCTTTGGTGGACAGGGGCGAGAAAAACTGTTTTTT.